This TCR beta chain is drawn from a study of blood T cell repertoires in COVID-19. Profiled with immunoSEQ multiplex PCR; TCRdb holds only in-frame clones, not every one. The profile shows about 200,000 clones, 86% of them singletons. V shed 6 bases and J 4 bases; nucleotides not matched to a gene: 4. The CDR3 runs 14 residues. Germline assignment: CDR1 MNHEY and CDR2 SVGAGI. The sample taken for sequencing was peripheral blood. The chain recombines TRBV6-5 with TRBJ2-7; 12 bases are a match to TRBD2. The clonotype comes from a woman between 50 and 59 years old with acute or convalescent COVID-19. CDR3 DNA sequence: TGTGCCAGCAGGATGACTAGCGGGAGTTACGAGCAGTACTTC. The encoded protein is CASRMTSGSYEQYF.